This T cell receptor beta chain was found in a study of prognosis after radiotherapy for stage I lung cancer. Overall study: The patients, all with stage I non-small cell lung cancer, were enrolled between April 2018 and early 2019. Study-wide results and limits: A difference in TRBV and TRBJ gene usage was reportedly seen between patients with and without metastases.

This clonotype was seen many times. Its antigen is undetermined. Two-round multiplex PCR on genomic DNA was the method by which TCR beta CDR3 was amplified. Specific primers for each TRBV and TRBJ gene were what first-round PCR used. TCRdb redid the calling of the multiplex PCR reads with MiXCR, one entry per CDR3 protein. The sample includes fewer than 35,000 distinct CDR3 sequences, approximately 51% seen only once; the top ten take 16%. The germline V gene has CDR1 KGHSH and CDR2 LQKENI. This CDR3 is 13 amino acids long. V was trimmed by 5 bases and J by 1 base, leaving 9 bases between them. Sequencing was performed on PBMCs, taken before or after stereotactic body radiation therapy (not recorded which). The sequence was obtained from a donor of 50 years or more with non-small cell lung cancer. V is TRBV18 and J is TRBJ2-7; TRBD2 might be the D (5 bases). In DNA, the CDR3 is TGTGCCAGCTCAGGTGGCGGGTCCTACGAGCAGTACTTC. It translates to CASSGGGSYEQYF.